Presented here are 3 T cell receptor beta chains from one specimen sequenced in a study of cytomegalovirus exposure and HLA in healthy donors. The study ran its PCR with 60 Vbeta and 13 Jbeta primers. Sequenced by immunoSEQ multiplex PCR; TCRdb stores in-frame clones only, minus some. The table lists roughly 60,000 clones, approximately 75% of them singletons. The sample comprised PBMCs. These receptors all stem from a woman younger than 45 in good health and CMV-seronegative.

This chain links TRBV6-6 with TRBJ2-3; no firm D call. Germline V gives CDR1 MNHNY, CDR2 SVGAGI (reference sequence). CDR3 length: 15 amino acids. Trimming removed 0 bases at V and 2 bases at J, with 9 bases between. The CDR3 nucleotides are TGTGCCAGCAGTTACTCCGACTTTTCCACAGATACGCAGTATTTT. Its translation is CASSYSDFSTDTQYF.

For the CDR3, the DNA is TGCGCCACCCAGGGTCAGAGGGAAGCTTTCTTT. Translating it yields CATQGQREAFF. The chain employs TRBV10-1 and TRBJ1-1, with D perhaps matching TRBD1 (5 bases). The CDR3 consists of 11 residues. Trimming pared 10 bases from V and 8 bases from J, leaving 14 bases between. CDR1 and CDR2 from the germline V gene are WNHNN and SYGVQD (reference sequence).

This clone has just a few counts. The chain employs TRBV11-3 and TRBJ2-2; D is perhaps TRBD1 (5 bases). Looked up from germline, CDR1 is SGHNT and CDR2 is YENEEA. The CDR3 runs 17 residues. Trimming left V 5 bases short and J 3 bases short, with 19 bases between. CDR3 residues: CASSPGGWGRDTGELFF. DNA of the CDR3: TGTGCCAGCAGCCCCGGCGGATGGGGCAGGGACACCGGGGAGCTGTTTTTT.